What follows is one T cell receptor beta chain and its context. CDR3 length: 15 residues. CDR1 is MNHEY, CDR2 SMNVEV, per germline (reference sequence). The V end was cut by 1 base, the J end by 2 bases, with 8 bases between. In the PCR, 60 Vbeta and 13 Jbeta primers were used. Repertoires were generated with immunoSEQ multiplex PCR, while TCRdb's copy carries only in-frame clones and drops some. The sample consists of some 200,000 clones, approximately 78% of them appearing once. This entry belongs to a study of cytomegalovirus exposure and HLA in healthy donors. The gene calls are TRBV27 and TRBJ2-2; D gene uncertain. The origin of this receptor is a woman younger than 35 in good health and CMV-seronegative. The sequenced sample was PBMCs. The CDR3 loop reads CASSLWQVNTGELFF. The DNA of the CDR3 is TGTGCCAGCAGTTTATGGCAAGTTAACACCGGGGAGCTGTTTTTT.